These 15 T cell receptor beta chains were all obtained from the same sample, sequenced in a study of blood T cell repertoires in COVID-19. The protocol was immunoSEQ multiplex PCR, while the TCRdb copy is restricted to in-frame clones and leaves out a portion. Among around 97,000 clones listed, about 90% were seen once. Sample: peripheral blood. The receptors come from a woman aged 55-70 years with acute or convalescent COVID-19.

V gene TRBV11-2 combines with J gene TRBJ2-7; D uncertain. CDR3 length equals 13 residues. Germline V CDR1 and CDR2: SGHAT, FQNNGV. The V end was cut by 2 bases, the J end by 0 bases, with 5 bases between. The DNA for the CDR3 is TGTGCCAGCAGCTTACGACACTCCTACGAGCAGTACGTC. The encoded protein is CASSLRHSYEQYV.

The chain combines TRBV7-9 with TRBJ2-2, with D maybe TRBD1 (6 bases). The CDR3 is made up of 16 amino acids. Trimming removed 3 bases from V and 4 bases from J, with 15 bases in between. Looked up from germline, CDR1 is SEHNR and CDR2 is FQNEAQ (reference sequence). CDR3 in DNA: TGTGCCAGCAGCTTCCCTAGACAGGTATCCACCGGGGAGCTGTTTTTT. Protein sequence: CASSFPRQVSTGELFF.

The chain employs TRBV12-3 or TRBV12-4 and TRBJ1-1, with D unresolved. CDR3 length equals 12 residues. The ends were cut back, 0 bases at V and 7 bases at J, with 6 bases in the middle. The CDR3 region is CASSLANSEAFF. In DNA, the CDR3 is TGTGCCAGCAGTTTAGCCAATAGTGAAGCTTTCTTT.

This clone appeared once. This chain uses TRBV3-1 (or the pseudogene TRBV3-2) with TRBJ2-7, with 11 bases identical to TRBD2. The J segment lost 3 bases and the V segment lost 11 bases, leaving 3 bases of the junction unmatched. The germline CDR1 and CDR2 sequences are LGHDT and YNNKEL (reference sequence). The CDR3 extends over 12 amino acids. DNA of the CDR3: TGTGCCGCCGGGACTAGCGGCTACGAGCAGTACTTC. Translated: CAAGTSGYEQYF.

The rearrangement joins TRBV19 to TRBJ1-5; 10 positions match TRBD1. The CDR3 is made up of 17 amino acids. The germline CDR1 and CDR2 sequences are LNHDA and SQIVND (reference sequence). V shed 6 bases and J 4 bases; nucleotides not matched to a gene: 12. The CDR3 is CASSPWTGGGSNQPQHF. In DNA, the CDR3 is TGTGCCAGTAGCCCATGGACAGGGGGAGGATCAAATCAGCCCCAGCATTTT.

With regard to this clone: A junction end diverges from the germline sequence, so it may reflect a read error. The chain is built from TRBV7-7 and TRBJ1-2, with D possibly being TRBD1 (6 bases). Germline V gene sequence: CDR1 SSHAT, CDR2 FNYEAQ (reference sequence). The CDR3 covers 17 residues. The CDR3 sequence is CASSLGQTGLKGFGYTF. CDR3 nucleotides: TGTGCTAGCAGCTTAGGCCAGACAGGCTTAAAGGGATTCGGCTACACCTTC.

Points on this clone: Compared with germline, one end of the junction differs, possibly owing to a read error. The chain recombines TRBV7-2 with TRBJ2-1; TRBD2 aligns across 10 bases. CDR1 is SGHTA, CDR2 FQGNSA, per germline. The CDR3 contains 15 residues. CDR3 nucleotides: TGTGCCAGCAGCCTAGCGGGAGTAATACACAATGAGCAGTTCTTC. It encodes CASSLAGVIHNEQFF.

The V call is TRBV29-1, the J call TRBJ2-1; a weak D match, TRBD2 (6 bases). This CDR3 contains 15 residues. Deletions cut 7 bases from V and 1 base from J, with 17 bases between. The germline CDR1 and CDR2 sequences are SQVTM and ANQGSEA. The DNA of the CDR3 is TGCAGCGCCCAAGGGACTCCAGGGTCCTACAATGAGCAGTTCTTC. It is translated as CSAQGTPGSYNEQFF.

This chain joins TRBV28 and TRBJ2-7, with 9 bases fitting TRBD2. The CDR3 consists of 19 residues. Trimming cost V 4 bases and J 6 bases; bases outside gene matches: 22. Germline assignment: CDR1 MDHEN and CDR2 SYDVKM. The CDR3 is CASSSLWVAGVQRSVEQYF. As DNA, the CDR3 is TGTGCCAGCAGTTCCCTGTGGGTAGCGGGAGTTCAACGTTCGGTCGAGCAGTACTTC.

The rearrangement joins TRBV7-2 to TRBJ1-5; D is undetermined. This CDR3 has 15 amino acids. V lost 4 bases to trimming and J lost 3 bases, with 13 bases between them. Germline V CDR1 and CDR2: SGHTA, FQGNSA. The CDR3 nucleotides are TGTGCCAGCAGCTCTACGGTGAATATCAATCAGCCCCAGCATTTT. This translates into CASSSTVNINQPQHF.

The chain couples TRBV2 to TRBJ1-2, with a possible D match to TRBD1 (6 bases). V shed 6 bases and J shed 8 bases, with 16 bases lying between them. This CDR3 is 13 amino acids long. Germline values: CDR1 SNHLY, CDR2 FYNNEI. The CDR3 DNA sequence: TGTGCCAGCAGAATGGACAGCTCGGGAGGCTACACCTTC. The encoded protein is CASRMDSSGGYTF.

The chain carries TRBV5-1 and TRBJ2-5; perhaps TRBD2 as D (5 bases). The CDR3 extends over 14 amino acids. Germline CDR1 SGHRS, CDR2 YFSETQ. With 4 bases removed from V and 5 bases from J, the gap between germline ends came to 15 bases. CDR3 sequence: CASSPTGGGETQYF. The CDR3 nucleotides read TGCGCCAGCAGCCCGACTGGAGGCGGGGAGACCCAGTACTTC.

The genes are TRBV9 and TRBJ2-7, with 8 nucleotides matching TRBD2. The CDR3 loop spans 15 amino acids. After removal of 0 bases from V and 2 bases from J, the junction contained 4 bases not matched to a gene. Germline V lookup: CDR1 SGDLS, CDR2 YYNGEE. The CDR3 DNA is TGTGCCAGCAGCGTAGGTAGTAGCGGGGCCTACGAGCAGTACTTC. This encodes CASSVGSSGAYEQYF.

The rearrangement joins TRBV6-5 to TRBJ1-1; D is unresolved. From germline, CDR1 is MNHEY and CDR2 SVGAGI. This CDR3 spans 14 amino acids. V dropped 7 bases and J dropped 4 bases, with 16 bases sitting between them. CDR3 DNA: TGTGCCAGCAACCAAATAATAGTCGTCACTGAAGCTTTCTTT. Amino acids: CASNQIIVVTEAFF.

The sample holds a few counts of this clone. J is TRBJ1-6 and V is TRBV7-8; 9 bases fit TRBD1. CDR3 size: 14 residues. Looked up from germline, CDR1 is SGHVS and CDR2 is FQNEAQ. After removal of 5 bases from V and 7 bases from J, the junction contained 3 bases not matched to a gene. The CDR3 protein is CASSPGQGNSPLHF. DNA for the CDR3: TGTGCCAGCAGCCCGGGACAGGGAAATTCACCCCTCCACTTT. Using reference TRBV7-8 and TRBJ1-6 for the parts outside the CDR3, the full variable domain is GAGVSQSPRYKVAKRGQDVALRCDPISGHVSLFWYQQALGQGPEFLTYFQNEAQLDKSGLPSDRFFAERPEGSVSTLKIQRTQQEDSAVYLCASSPGQGNSPLHFGNGTRLTVT.